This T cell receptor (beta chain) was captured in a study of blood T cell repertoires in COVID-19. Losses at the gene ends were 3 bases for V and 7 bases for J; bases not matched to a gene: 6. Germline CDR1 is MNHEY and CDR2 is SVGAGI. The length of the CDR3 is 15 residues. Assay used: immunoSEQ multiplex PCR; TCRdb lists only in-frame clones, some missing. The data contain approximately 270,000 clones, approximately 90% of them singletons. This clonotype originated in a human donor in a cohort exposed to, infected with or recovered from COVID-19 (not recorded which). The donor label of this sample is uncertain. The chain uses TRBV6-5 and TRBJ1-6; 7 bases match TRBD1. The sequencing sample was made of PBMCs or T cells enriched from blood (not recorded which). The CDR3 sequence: CASSYEGGRNSPLHF. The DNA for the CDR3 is TGTGCCAGCAGTTATGAAGGGGGCCGGAATTCACCCCTCCACTTT.